The clone carrying this T cell receptor beta chain was observed a few times. V lost 3 bases and J lost 2, with 13 bases in between. The CDR3 has 14 residues. Germline lookup yields CDR1 SQVTM and CDR2 ANQGSEA. The entry originates in a study of early T cells in non-severe SARS-CoV-2 infection. Study background: Bulk RNA isolated from unsorted whole blood underwent sequencing; chains were not paired.

Unique molecular identifiers were added to individual cDNA molecules. Using its own MiXCR run on the 5' RACE reads, TCRdb lists one record per CDR3 protein. The data contain tens of thousands of distinct CDR3 sequences, less than 15% of them singletons. This sequence was found in an adult who was a healthcare worker with PCR-confirmed SARS-CoV-2 infection or an uninfected control (not recorded which). Sequenced input: whole blood. The chain is built from TRBV29-1 and TRBJ2-5, with D possibly being TRBD2 (7 bases). In DNA, the CDR3 is TGCAGCGTTGAGTACGGGGGGCAACAAGAGACCCAGTACTTC. Its translation: CSVEYGGQQETQYF.